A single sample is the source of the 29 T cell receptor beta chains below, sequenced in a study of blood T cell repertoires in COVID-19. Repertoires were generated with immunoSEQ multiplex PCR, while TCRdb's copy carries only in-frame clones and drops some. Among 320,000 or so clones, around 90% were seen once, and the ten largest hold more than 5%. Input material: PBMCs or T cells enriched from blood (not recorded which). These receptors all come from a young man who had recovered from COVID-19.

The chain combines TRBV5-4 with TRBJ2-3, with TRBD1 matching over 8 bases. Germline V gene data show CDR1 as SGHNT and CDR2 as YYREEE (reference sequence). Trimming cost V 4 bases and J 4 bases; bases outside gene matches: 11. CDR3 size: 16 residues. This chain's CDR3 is CASSLPGGASSDTQYF. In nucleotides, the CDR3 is TGTGCCAGCAGCCTCCCAGGGGGCGCAAGTTCAGATACGCAGTATTTT.

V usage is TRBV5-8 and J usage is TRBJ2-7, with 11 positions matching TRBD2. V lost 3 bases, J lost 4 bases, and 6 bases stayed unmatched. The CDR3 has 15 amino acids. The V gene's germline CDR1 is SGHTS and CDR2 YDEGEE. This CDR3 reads CASSSLAGAPYEQYF. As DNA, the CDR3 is TGTGCCAGCAGCTCACTAGCGGGGGCTCCTTACGAGCAGTACTTC.

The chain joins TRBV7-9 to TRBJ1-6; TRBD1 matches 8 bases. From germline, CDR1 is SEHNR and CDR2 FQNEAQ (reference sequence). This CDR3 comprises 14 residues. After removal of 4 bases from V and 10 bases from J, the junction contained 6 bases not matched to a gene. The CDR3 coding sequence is TGTGCCAGCAGCTCCGCAGGGGGCTACTCACCCCTCCACTTT. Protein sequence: CASSSAGGYSPLHF.

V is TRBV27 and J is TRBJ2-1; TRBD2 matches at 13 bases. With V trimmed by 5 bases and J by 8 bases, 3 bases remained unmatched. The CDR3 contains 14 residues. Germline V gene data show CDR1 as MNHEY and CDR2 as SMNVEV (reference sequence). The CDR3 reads CASSRGLAGYEQFF. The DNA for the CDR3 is TGTGCCAGCAGTCGGGGACTAGCGGGGTATGAGCAGTTCTTC.

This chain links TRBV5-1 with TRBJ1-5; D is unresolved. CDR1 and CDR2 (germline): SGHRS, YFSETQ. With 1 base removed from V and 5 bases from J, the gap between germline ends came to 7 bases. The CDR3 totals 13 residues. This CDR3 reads CASSLFSDQPQHF. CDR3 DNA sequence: TGCGCCAGCAGCTTGTTCAGTGATCAGCCCCAGCATTTT.

Written as DNA, the CDR3 is TGTGCCAGCAGTGAAGCCCCTTTCACAGATACGCAGTATTTT. It specifies CASSEAPFTDTQYF. The rearrangement links TRBV6-1 to TRBJ2-3; unclear D gene. This CDR3 has 14 amino acids. Germline V gene sequence: CDR1 MNHNS, CDR2 SASEGT. V shed 0 bases and J shed 2 bases, with 6 bases lying between them.

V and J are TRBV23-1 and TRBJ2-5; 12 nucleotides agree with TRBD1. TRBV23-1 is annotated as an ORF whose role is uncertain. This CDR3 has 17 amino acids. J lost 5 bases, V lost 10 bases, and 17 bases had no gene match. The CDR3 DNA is TGCGCCAAGAAAGAACCGGGACAGGGGGCTTTGAGGGAGACCCAGTACTTC. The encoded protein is CAKKEPGQGALRETQYF.

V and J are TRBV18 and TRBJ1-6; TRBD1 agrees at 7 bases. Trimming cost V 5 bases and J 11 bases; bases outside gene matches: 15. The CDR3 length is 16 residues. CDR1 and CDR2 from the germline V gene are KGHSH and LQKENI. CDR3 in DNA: TGTGCCAGCTCAACTACGGACAGGTCGATATGGACACCCCTCCACTTT. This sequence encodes CASSTTDRSIWTPLHF. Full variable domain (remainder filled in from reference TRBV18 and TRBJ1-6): NAGVMQNPRHLVRRRGQEARLRCSPMKGHSHVYWYRQLPEEGLKFMVYLQKENIIDESGMPKERFSAEFPKEGPSILRIQQVVRGDSAAYFCASSTTDRSIWTPLHFGNGTRLTVT.

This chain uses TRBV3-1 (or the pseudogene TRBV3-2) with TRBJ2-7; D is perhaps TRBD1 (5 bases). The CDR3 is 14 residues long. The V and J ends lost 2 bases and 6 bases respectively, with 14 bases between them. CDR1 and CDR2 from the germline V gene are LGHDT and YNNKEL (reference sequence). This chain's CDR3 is CASSQLNRRLEQYF. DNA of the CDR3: TGTGCCAGCAGCCAACTGAACAGGCGCCTCGAGCAGTACTTC.

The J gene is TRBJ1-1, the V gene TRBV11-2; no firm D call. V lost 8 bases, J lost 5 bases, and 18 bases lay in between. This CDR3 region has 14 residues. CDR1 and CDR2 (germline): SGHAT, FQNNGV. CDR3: CASRPGPRGTEAFF. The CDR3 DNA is TGTGCCAGCCGCCCGGGCCCAAGAGGGACTGAAGCTTTCTTT. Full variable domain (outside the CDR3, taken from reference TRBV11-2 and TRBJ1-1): EAGVAQSPRYKIIEKRQSVAFWCNPISGHATLYWYQQILGQGPKLLIQFQNNGVVDDSQLPKDRFSAERLKGVDSTLKIQPAKLEDSAVYLCASRPGPRGTEAFFGQGTRLTVV.

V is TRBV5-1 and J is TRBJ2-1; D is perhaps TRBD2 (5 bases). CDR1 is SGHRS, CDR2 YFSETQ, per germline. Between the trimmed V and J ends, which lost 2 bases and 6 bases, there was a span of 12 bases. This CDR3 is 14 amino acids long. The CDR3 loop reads CASSFGPSSNEQFF. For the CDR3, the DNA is TGCGCCAGCAGCTTCGGGCCTAGCTCCAATGAGCAGTTCTTC.

The DNA for the CDR3 is TGTGCCAGCAGCCAAGCCAGGGGGAGCTCCTACAATGAGCAGTTCTTC. Protein sequence: CASSQARGSSYNEQFF. The genes are TRBV14 and TRBJ2-1; 7 bases align to TRBD1. This CDR3 spans 16 amino acids. Germline CDR1 is SGHDN and CDR2 is FVKESK. J was trimmed by 0 bases and V by 1 base; bases with no gene match: 3. Full variable domain (missing parts from reference TRBV14 and TRBJ2-1): EAGVTQFPSHSVIEKGQTVTLRCDPISGHDNLYWYRRVMGKEIKFLLHFVKESKQDESGMPNNRFLAERTGGTYSTLKVQPAELEDSGVYFCASSQARGSSYNEQFFGPGTRLTVL.

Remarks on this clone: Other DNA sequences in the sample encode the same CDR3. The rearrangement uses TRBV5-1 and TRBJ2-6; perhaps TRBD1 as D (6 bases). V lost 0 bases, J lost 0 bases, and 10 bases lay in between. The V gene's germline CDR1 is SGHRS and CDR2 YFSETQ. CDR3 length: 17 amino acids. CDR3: CASSLDRASSGANVLTF. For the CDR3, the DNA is TGCGCCAGCAGCTTGGACAGGGCAAGCTCTGGGGCCAACGTCCTGACTTTC.

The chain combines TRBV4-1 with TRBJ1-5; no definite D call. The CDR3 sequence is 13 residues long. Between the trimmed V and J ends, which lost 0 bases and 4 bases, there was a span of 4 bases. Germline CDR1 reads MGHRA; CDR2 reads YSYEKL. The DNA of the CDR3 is TGCGCCAGCAGCCAAGACCAGAATCAGCCCCAGCATTTT. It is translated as CASSQDQNQPQHF.

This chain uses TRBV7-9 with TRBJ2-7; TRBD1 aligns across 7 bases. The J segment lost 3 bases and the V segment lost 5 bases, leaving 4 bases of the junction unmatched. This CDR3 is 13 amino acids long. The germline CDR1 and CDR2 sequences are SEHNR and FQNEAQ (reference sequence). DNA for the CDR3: TGTGCCAGCAGCCCGGGACAGTACTACGAGCAGTACTTC. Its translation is CASSPGQYYEQYF.

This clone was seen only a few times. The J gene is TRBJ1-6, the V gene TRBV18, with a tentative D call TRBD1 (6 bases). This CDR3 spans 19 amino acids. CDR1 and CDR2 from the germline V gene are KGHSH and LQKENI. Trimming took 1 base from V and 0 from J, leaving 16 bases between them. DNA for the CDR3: TGTGCCAGCTCACCACTTCCGGACAGAGGTATCTCCTATAATTCACCCCTCCACTTT. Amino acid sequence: CASSPLPDRGISYNSPLHF.

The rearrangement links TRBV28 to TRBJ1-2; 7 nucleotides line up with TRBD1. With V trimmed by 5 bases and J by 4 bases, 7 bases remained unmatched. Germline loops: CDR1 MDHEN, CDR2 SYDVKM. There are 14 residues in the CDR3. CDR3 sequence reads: CASSMTGIGYGYTF. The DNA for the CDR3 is TGTGCCAGCAGTATGACAGGGATCGGCTATGGCTACACCTTC.

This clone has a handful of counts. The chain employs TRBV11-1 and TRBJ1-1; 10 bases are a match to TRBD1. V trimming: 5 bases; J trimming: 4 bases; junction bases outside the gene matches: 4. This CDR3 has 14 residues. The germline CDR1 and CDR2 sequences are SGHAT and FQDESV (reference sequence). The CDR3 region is CASSPWTGGTEAFF. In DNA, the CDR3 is TGTGCCAGCAGCCCGTGGACAGGGGGCACTGAAGCTTTCTTT.

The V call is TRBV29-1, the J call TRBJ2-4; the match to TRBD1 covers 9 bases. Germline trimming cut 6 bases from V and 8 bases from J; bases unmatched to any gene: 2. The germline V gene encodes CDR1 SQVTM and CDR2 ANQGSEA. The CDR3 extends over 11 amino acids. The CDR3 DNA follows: TGCAGCGTGAGGACAGGGGACATTCAGTACTTC. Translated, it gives CSVRTGDIQYF.

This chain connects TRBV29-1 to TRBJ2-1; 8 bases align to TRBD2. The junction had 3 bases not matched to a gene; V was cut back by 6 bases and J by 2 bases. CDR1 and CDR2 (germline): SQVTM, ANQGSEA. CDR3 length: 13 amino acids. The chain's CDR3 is CSVHGGAYNEQFF. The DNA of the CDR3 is TGCAGCGTACACGGGGGGGCCTACAATGAGCAGTTCTTC.

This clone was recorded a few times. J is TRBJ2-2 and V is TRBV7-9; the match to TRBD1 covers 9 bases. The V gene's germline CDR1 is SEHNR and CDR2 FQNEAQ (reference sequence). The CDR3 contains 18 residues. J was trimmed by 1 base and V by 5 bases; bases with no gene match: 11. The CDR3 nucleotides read TGTGCCAGCAGCCGGCCGGGACAGGGAATCGAGAACACCGGGGAGCTGTTTTTT. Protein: CASSRPGQGIENTGELFF.

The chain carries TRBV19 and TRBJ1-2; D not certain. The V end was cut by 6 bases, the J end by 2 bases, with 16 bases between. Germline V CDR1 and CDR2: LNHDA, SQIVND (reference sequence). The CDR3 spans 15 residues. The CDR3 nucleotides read TGTGCCAGTAGACATGAGGCTTCGCTCAACTATGGCTACACCTTC. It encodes CASRHEASLNYGYTF. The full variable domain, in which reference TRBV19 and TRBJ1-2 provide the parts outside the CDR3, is DGGITQSPKYLFRKEGQNVTLSCEQNLNHDAMYWYRQDPGQGLRLIYYSQIVNDFQKGDIAEGYSVSREKKESFPLTVTSAQKNPTAFYLCASRHEASLNYGYTFGSGTRLTVV.

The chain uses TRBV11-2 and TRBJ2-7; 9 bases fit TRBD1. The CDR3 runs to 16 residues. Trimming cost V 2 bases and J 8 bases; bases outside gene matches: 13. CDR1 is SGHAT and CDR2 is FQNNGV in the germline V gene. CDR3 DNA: TGTGCCAGCAGCTTAAAATCATGGGGACAGGGATTCCAGCAGTACTTC. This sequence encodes CASSLKSWGQGFQQYF. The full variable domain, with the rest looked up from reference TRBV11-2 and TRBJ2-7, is EAGVAQSPRYKIIEKRQSVAFWCNPISGHATLYWYQQILGQGPKLLIQFQNNGVVDDSQLPKDRFSAERLKGVDSTLKIQPAKLEDSAVYLCASSLKSWGQGFQQYFGPGTRLTVT.

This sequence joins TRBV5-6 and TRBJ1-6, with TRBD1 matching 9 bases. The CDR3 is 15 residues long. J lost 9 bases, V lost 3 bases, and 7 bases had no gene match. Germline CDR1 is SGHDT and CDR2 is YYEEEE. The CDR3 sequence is CASSSGTGFGSPLHF. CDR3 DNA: TGTGCCAGCAGCTCGGGGACAGGGTTCGGTTCACCCCTCCACTTT.

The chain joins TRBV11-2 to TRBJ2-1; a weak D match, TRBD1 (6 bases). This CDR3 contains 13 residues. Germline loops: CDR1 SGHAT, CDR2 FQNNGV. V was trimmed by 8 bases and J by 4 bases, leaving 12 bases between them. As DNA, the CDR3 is TGTGCCAGCGGGGGCTACGAATACAATGAGCAGTTCTTC. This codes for CASGGYEYNEQFF.

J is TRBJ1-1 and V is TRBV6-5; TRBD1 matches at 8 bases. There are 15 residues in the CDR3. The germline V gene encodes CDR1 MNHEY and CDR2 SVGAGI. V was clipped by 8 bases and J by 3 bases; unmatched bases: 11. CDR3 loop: CASSGRQGAYTEAFF. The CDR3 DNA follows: TGTGCCAGCTCTGGGAGGCAGGGGGCGTACACTGAAGCTTTCTTT.

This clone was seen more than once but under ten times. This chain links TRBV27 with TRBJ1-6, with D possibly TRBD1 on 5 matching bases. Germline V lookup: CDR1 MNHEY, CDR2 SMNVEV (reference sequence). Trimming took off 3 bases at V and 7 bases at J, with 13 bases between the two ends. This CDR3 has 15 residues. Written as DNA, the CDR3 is TGTGCCAGCAGTTTTCGACAGAGAACCAATTCACCCCTCCACTTT. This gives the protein CASSFRQRTNSPLHF.

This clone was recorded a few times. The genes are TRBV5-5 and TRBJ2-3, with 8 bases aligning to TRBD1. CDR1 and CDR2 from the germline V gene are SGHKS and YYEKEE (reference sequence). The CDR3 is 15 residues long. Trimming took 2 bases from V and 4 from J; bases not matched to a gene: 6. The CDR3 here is CASSFHDRGPDTQYF. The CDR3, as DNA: TGTGCCAGCAGCTTCCACGACAGGGGACCAGATACGCAGTATTTT.

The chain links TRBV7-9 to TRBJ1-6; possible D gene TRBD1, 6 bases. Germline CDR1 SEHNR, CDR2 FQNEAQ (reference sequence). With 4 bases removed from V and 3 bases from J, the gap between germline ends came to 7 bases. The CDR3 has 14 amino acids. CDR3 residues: CASSSDSYNSPLHF. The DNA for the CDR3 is TGTGCCAGCAGCTCGGACAGCTATAATTCACCCCTCCACTTT.